This TCR beta chain stems from a study of cytomegalovirus exposure and HLA in healthy donors. Use of 60 Vbeta and 13 Jbeta primers characterized the PCR. Produced via immunoSEQ multiplex PCR; TCRdb's table is partial and in-frame only. This sample carries more than 100,000 clones, roughly 79% of them seen once, and the ten largest clones take approximately 3.8%. Germline CDR1 reads MNHEY; CDR2 reads SMNVEV (reference sequence). The CDR3 extends over 15 amino acids. The V gene end was trimmed by 5 bases and the J gene end by 7 bases; junction bases not matched to a gene: 6. The V gene is TRBV27, the J gene TRBJ1-4, with 11 bases aligning to TRBD1. Sequenced input: PBMCs. The TCR was taken from a man aged 50-60 years in good health and CMV-seropositive. The CDR3 DNA is TGTGCCAGCAGTCCAAGGACAGGGGGCCGTGAAAAACTGTTTTTT. Protein: CASSPRTGGREKLFF. The whole variable domain, filled in from reference TRBV27 and TRBJ1-4, reads EAQVTQNPRYLITVTGKKLTVTCSQNMNHEYMSWYRQDPGLGLRQIYYSMNVEVTDKGDVPEGYKVSRKEKRNFPLILESPSPNQTSLYFCASSPRTGGREKLFFGSGTQLSVL.